Sequencing of this T cell receptor (beta chain) was carried out in a study of blood T cell repertoires in COVID-19. The repertoire was sequenced with immunoSEQ multiplex PCR; TCRdb's copy has only in-frame clones and lacks some. The sample holds 280,000 or so clones, about 90% seen once. This clonotype was obtained from a woman aged 45-60 years who had been exposed to COVID-19. Specimen: PBMCs or T cells enriched from blood (not recorded which).

CDR3 loop: CAWRDRLRNNSPLHF. In DNA, the CDR3 is TGTGCCTGGAGGGACAGACTCAGGAATAATTCACCCCTCCACTTT. The chain employs TRBV30 and TRBJ1-6; tentative D call: TRBD1 (6 bases). The V gene lost 3 bases and the J gene lost 5 bases, with 14 bases spanning the gap. The CDR3 runs to 15 residues. Germline-derived CDR1 and CDR2 are GTSNPN and SVGIG (reference sequence).